The sequence of this TCR beta chain was determined in a study of human T cells and chemical hapten exposure. Study as a whole: Chiefly women, the patients showed alopecia areata, totalis or universalis.

The CDR3 sequence is 14 residues long. V was pared by 5 bases and J by 1 base, with 9 bases between. Whole-study findings and limits: Expanded TCRs clustered into significantly more large CDR3 similarity groups than controls, the analysis revealed.

Only a few counts were recorded for this clonotype. The antigen is not known. The time point was: pre-sensitization, week 0. Treatment defined: therapeutic diphenylcyclopropenone sensitization with weekly scalp DPC. Venepuncture was done earlier than the placement of each patch test. TCRdb passed the RACE reads through MiXCR, listing each CDR3 protein once. The table records more than 75,000 distinct CDR3 sequences, 8% to 10% of them present only once. This specimen was whole blood, taken in connection with sensitization to the hapten diphenylcyclopropenone (DPC). The TCR originated in a middle-aged woman with alopecia areata. Some clones in this sample may be carry-over from other donors' samples. V gene TRBV12-3 or TRBV12-4 combines with J gene TRBJ1-5; D call uncertain. The CDR3 loop is CASSPGPSNQPQHF. As DNA, the CDR3 is TGTGCCAGCAGTCCCGGGCCCAGCAATCAGCCCCAGCATTTT.